The clone carrying this TCR beta chain showed up many times. Its antigen is as yet unknown. This record belongs to a study of breast tumors, draining lymph nodes, adjacent tissues. Notes on the study in general: Compared with lymph nodes, tumors were less diverse; compared with nontumor tissue, more. Tumor and nontumor repertoires were significantly more similar in luminal-like than in basal-like breast cancer. The data were judged consistent with most tumor T cells coming from lymph node and expanding in tumor.

TCRdb re-analysed the multiplex PCR reads in MiXCR, keeping a single row per CDR3 protein. The sample lists 15,000 to 20,000 distinct CDR3 sequences, approximately 42% occurring once. Germline V gives CDR1 MNHNS, CDR2 SASEGT. Between the trimmed V and J ends, which lost 8 bases and 0 bases, there was a span of 10 bases. The CDR3 spans 14 residues. The TCR comes from a female donor with breast cancer. Some clones in this sample may be carry-over from other donors' samples. The V and J genes are TRBV6-1 and TRBJ1-4, with a weak D call TRBD1 (5 bases). The sequenced sample consisted of tumor-adjacent breast tissue. CDR3 sequence reads: CASGTVATNEKLFF. The DNA for the CDR3 is TGTGCCAGCGGGACTGTTGCAACTAATGAAAAACTGTTTTTT.